This paragraph reports one TCR beta chain. These data come from a study of blood T cell repertoires in COVID-19. Turning to the study itself: The origin of the acute and convalescent COVID-19 samples was the United States, Italy and Spain. PBMCs, B-cell-depleted T cells, or T cells were the source of the cDNA or gDNA that made up the material.

In the original workflow: Amplification from reference gene primers served as the basis for estimated nucleated cell counts. Clones were read by immunoSEQ multiplex PCR, and TCRdb kept only the in-frame ones, dropping some. That table is the source of V, J and clone size, and D and trimming were worked out from the DNA. This sample has some 140,000 clones, with roughly 80% found just once. The CDR3 runs to 12 residues. The germline gives CDR1 MNHEY, CDR2 SVGAGI. Trimming pared 6 bases from V and 0 bases from J, leaving 5 bases between. V is TRBV6-5 and J is TRBJ1-2, with D possibly being TRBD1 (5 bases). Sample: peripheral blood. This sequence originates from an elderly man with acute or convalescent COVID-19. The DNA for the CDR3 is TGTGCCAGCAGCAGGGCTAACTATGGCTACACCTTC. Translation: CASSRANYGYTF.